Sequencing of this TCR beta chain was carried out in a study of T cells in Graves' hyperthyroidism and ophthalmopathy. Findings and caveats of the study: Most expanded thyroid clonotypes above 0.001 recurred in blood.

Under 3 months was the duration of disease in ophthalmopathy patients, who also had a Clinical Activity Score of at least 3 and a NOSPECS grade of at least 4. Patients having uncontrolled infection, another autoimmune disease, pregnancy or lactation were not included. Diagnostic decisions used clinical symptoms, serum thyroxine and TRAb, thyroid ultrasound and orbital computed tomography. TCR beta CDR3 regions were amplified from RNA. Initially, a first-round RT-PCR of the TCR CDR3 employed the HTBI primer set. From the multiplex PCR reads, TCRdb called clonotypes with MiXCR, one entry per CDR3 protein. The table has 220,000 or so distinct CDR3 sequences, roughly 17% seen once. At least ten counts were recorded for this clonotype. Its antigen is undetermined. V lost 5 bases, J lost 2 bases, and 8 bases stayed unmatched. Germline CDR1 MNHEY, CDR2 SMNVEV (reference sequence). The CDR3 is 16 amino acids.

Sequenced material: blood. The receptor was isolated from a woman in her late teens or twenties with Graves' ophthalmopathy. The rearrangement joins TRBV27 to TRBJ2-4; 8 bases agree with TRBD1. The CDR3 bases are TGTGCCAGCAGTCTGGGGACAGGTCTAACCAAAAACATTCAGTACTTC. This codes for CASSLGTGLTKNIQYF.